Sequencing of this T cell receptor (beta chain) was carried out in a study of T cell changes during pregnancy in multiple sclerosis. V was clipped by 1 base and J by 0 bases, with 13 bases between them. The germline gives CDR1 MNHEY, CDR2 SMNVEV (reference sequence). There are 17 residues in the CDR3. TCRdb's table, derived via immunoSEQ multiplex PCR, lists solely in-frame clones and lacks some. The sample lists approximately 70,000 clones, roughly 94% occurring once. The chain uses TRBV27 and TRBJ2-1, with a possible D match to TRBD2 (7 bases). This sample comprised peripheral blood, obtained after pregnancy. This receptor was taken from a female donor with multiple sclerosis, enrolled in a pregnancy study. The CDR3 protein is CASSLLGGAPSYNEQFF. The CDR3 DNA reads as TGTGCCAGCAGTTTATTAGGGGGGGCGCCCTCCTACAATGAGCAGTTCTTC.